This TCR beta chain was captured in a study of shared clonotypes between healthy human individuals. Study-wide findings and caveats: Rarefaction analysis demonstrated incomplete sorted-subset sequencing notwithstanding large depth. Clonotype sharing across four donors was observed for approximately 5% of naive CD4 clonotypes. Memory subsets generally showed smaller estimated richness than naive subsets did.

Produced via immunoSEQ multiplex PCR; TCRdb's table is partial and in-frame only. The sample carries 2,500,000 or so clones, roughly 92% recorded once. Turning to this clone: Its target is not known.

Germline V CDR1 and CDR2: LNHDA, SQIVND (reference sequence). V lost 3 bases and J lost 3, with 18 bases in between. This CDR3 is 16 amino acids long. This TCR came from a man younger than 30 in good health. This chain links TRBV19 with TRBJ2-7, with a tentative D call TRBD2 (5 bases). Sequenced material: naive CD4+ T cells sorted from blood. The subset: CD45RA+ positively selected. Here the CDR3 reads CASSIPGSGKNYEQYF. The CDR3 DNA reads TGTGCCAGTAGTATCCCGGGGAGCGGAAAAAACTACGAGCAGTACTTC. The whole variable domain, filled in from reference TRBV19 and TRBJ2-7, reads DGGITQSPKYLFRKEGQNVTLSCEQNLNHDAMYWYRQDPGQGLRLIYYSQIVNDFQKGDIAEGYSVSREKKESFPLTVTSAQKNPTAFYLCASSIPGSGKNYEQYFGPGTRLTVT.